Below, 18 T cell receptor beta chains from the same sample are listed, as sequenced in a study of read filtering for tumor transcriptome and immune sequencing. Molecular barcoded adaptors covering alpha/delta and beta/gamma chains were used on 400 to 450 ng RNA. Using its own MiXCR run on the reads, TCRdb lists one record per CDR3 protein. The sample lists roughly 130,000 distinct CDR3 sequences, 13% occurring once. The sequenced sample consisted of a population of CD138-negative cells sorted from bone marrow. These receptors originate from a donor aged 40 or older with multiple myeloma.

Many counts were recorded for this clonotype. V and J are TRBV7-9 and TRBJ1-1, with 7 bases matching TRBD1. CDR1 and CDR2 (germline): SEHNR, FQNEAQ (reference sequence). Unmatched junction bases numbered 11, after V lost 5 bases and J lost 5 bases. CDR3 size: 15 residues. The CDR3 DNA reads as TGTGCCAGCAGCCCTCGTCTCGGACAGGTGACTGAAGCTTTCTTT. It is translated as CASSPRLGQVTEAFF. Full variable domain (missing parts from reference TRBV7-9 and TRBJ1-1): DTGVSQNPRHKITKRGQNVTFRCDPISEHNRLYWYRQTLGQGPEFLTYFQNEAQLEKSRLLSDRFSAERPKGSFSTLEIQRTEQGDSAMYLCASSPRLGQVTEAFFGQGTRLTVV.

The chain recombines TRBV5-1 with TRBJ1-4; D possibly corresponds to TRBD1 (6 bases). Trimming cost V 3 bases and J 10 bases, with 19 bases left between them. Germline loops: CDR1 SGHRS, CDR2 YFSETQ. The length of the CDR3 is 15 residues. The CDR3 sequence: CASSSRSQGIGKLFF. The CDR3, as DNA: TGCGCCAGCAGCTCACGGAGTCAGGGGATCGGAAAACTGTTTTTT.

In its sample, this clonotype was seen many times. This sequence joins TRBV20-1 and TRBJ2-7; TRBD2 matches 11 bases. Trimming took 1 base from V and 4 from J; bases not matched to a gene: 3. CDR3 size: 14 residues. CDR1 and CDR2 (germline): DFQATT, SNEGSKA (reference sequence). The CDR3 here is CSARVPSGRYEQYF. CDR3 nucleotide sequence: TGCAGTGCTAGAGTCCCTAGCGGGAGGTACGAGCAGTACTTC.

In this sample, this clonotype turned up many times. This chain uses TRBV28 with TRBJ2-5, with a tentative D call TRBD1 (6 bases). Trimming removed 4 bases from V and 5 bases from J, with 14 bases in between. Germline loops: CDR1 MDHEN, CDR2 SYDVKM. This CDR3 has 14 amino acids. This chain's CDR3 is CASSSPTGLETQYF. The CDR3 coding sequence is TGTGCCAGCAGTTCTCCTACAGGGCTCGAGACCCAGTACTTC.

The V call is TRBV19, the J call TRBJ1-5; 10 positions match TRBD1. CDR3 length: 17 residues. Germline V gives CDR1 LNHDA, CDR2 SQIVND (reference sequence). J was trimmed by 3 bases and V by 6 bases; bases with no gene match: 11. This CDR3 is CASRSAGTGVSNQPQHF. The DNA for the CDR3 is TGTGCCAGTAGAAGCGCCGGGACAGGGGTTTCCAATCAGCCCCAGCATTTT.

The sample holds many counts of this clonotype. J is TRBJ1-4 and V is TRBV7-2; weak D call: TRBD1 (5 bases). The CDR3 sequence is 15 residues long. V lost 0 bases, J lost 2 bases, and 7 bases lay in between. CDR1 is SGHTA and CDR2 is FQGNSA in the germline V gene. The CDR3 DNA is TGTGCCAGCAGCTTAGCAGGGGTTACTAATGAAAAACTGTTTTTT. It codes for CASSLAGVTNEKLFF.

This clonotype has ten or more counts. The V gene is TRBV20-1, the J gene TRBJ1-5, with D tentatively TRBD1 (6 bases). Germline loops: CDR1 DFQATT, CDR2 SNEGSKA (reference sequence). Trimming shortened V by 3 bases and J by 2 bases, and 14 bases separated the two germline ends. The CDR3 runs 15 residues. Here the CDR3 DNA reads TGCAGTGCTAGCCGGGCGGGGGCCGGCAATCAGCCCCAGCATTTT. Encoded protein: CSASRAGAGNQPQHF.

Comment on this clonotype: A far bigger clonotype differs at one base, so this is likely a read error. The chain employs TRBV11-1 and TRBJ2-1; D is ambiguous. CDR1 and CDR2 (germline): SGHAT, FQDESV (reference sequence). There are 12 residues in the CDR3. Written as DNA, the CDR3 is TGTGCCAACAGCCGCAGCGCGAATGAGCAGTTCTTC. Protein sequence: CANSRSANEQFF. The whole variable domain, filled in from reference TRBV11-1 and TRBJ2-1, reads EAEVAQSPRYKITEKSQAVAFWCDPISGHATLYWYRQILGQGPELLVQFQDESVVDDSQLPKDRFSAERLKGVDSTLKIQPAELGDSAMYLCANSRSANEQFFGPGTRLTVL.

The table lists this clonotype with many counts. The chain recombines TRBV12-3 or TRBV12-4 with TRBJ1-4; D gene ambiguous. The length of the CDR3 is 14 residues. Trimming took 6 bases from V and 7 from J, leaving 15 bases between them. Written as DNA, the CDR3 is TGTGCCAGCAGGCGGGAGGCCGGAGGTGAAAAACTGTTTTTT. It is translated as CASRREAGGEKLFF.

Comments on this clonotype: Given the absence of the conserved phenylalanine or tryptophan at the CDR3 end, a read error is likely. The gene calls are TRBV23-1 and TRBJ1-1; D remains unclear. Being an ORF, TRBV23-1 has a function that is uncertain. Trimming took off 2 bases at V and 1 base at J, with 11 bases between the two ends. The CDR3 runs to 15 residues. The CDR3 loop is CASSQTPDPNTEAFL. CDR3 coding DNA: TGCGCCAGCAGTCAAACTCCGGACCCGAACACTGAAGCTTTCTTA.

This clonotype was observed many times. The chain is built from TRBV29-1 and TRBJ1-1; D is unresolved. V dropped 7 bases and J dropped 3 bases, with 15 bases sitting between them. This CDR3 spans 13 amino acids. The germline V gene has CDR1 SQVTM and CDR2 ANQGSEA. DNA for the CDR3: TGCAGCGCCCACGTTGCGCAGGACACTGAAGCTTTCTTT. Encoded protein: CSAHVAQDTEAFF.

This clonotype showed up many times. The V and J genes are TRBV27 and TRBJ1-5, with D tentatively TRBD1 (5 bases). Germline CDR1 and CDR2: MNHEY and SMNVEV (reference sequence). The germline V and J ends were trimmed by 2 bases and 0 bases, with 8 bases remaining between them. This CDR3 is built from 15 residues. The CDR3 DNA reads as TGTGCCAGCAGTTTAGGGGGGAATAGCAATCAGCCCCAGCATTTT. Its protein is CASSLGGNSNQPQHF.

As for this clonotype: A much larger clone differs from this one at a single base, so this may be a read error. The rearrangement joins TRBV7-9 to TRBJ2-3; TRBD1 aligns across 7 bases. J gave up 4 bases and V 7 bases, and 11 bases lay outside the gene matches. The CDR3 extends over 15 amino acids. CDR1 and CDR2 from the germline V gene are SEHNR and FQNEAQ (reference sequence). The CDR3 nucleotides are TGTGCCAGCAACCTACAGGGGTTGGGCGCAGATACGCAGTATTTT. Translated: CASNLQGLGADTQYF.

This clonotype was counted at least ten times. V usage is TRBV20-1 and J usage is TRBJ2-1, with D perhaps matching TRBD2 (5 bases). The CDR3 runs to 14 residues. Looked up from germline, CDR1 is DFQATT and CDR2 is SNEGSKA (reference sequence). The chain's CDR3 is CSGKAEGSYNEQFF. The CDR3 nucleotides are TGCAGCGGGAAAGCCGAAGGGTCCTACAATGAGCAGTTCTTC.

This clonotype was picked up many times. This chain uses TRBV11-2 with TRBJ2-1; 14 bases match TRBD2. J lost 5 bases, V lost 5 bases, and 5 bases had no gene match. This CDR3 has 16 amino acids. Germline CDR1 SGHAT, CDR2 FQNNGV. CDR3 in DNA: TGTGCCAGCAGCCCGAGGACTAGCGGGAGGAACAATGAGCAGTTCTTC. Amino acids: CASSPRTSGRNNEQFF.

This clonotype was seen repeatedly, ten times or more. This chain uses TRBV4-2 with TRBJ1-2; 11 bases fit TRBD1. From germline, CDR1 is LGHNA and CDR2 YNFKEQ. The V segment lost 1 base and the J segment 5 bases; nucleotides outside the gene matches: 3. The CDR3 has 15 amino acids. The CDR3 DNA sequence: TGTGCCAGCAGCCAAGGGACAGGGGGCCAGTATGGCTACACCTTC. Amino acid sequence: CASSQGTGGQYGYTF.

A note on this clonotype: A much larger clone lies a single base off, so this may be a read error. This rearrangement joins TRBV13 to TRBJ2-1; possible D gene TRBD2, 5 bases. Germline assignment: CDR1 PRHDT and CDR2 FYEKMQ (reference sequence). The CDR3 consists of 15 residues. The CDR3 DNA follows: TGTGCCAGCAGCTCAACCGGGAACTCCTACAATGAGCGGTTCTTC. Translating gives CASSSTGNSYNERFF.

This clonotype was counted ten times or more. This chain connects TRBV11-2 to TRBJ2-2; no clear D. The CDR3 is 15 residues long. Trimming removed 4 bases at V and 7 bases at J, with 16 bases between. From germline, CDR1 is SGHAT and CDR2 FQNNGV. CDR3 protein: CASSSRTTLGGELFF. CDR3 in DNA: TGTGCCAGCAGCTCCCGGACGACCCTAGGCGGGGAGCTGTTTTTT.